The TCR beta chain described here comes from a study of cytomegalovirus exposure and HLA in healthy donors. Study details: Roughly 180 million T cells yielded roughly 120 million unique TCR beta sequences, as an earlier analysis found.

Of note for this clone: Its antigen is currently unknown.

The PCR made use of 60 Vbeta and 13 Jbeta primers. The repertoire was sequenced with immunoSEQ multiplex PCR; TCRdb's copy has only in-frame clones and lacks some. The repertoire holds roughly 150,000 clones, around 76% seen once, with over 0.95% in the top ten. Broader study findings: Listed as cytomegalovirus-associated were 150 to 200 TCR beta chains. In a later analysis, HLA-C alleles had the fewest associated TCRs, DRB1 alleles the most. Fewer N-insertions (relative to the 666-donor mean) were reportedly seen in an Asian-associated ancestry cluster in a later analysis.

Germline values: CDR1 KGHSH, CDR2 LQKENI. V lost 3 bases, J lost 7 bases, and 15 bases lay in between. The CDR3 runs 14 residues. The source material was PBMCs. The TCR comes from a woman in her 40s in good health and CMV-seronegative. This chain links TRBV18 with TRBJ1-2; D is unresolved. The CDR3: CASSPPSAAGGYTF. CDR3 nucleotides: TGTGCCAGCTCACCCCCTAGCGCCGCCGGTGGCTACACCTTC.